This passage covers 11 T cell receptor beta chains from one sample sequenced in a study of blood T cell repertoires in COVID-19. This table comes from immunoSEQ multiplex PCR, and its TCRdb copy is limited to in-frame clones, with some not included. The table lists about 170,000 clones, approximately 88% of them singletons, with over 12% in the top ten. Sequencing input: peripheral blood. The receptors originated from a young man with active or convalescent COVID-19.

The chain links TRBV2 to TRBJ1-1; 11 nucleotides match TRBD1. J was trimmed by 6 bases and V by 8 bases; bases with no gene match: 2. Germline CDR1 is SNHLY and CDR2 is FYNNEI. The CDR3 has 12 residues. The CDR3 region is CASWTGGSEAFF. DNA for the CDR3: TGTGCCAGCTGGACAGGGGGCTCTGAAGCTTTCTTT.

This rearrangement joins TRBV6-6 to TRBJ1-3; maybe TRBD1 (6 bases). The CDR3 contains 15 residues. Trimming shortened V by 5 bases and J by 4 bases, and 15 bases separated the two germline ends. Germline V CDR1 and CDR2: MNHNY, SVGAGI (reference sequence). This CDR3 is CASSPSGAQGNTIYF. CDR3 sequence (DNA): TGTGCCAGCAGTCCCTCAGGGGCGCAAGGAAACACCATATATTTT.

The chain joins TRBV5-1 to TRBJ1-1; 9 positions match TRBD1. The CDR3 sequence is 15 residues long. V shed 4 bases and J 3 bases; nucleotides not matched to a gene: 7. CDR1 and CDR2 from the germline V gene are SGHRS and YFSETQ. CDR3 nucleotides: TGCGCCAGCAGCCTTACAGGGGGCTCCTACACTGAAGCTTTCTTT. Translating gives CASSLTGGSYTEAFF.

The rearrangement links TRBV18 to TRBJ1-1; D gene uncertain. The V gene lost 2 bases and the J gene lost 1 base, with 8 bases spanning the gap. Germline CDR1 reads KGHSH; CDR2 reads LQKENI. The length of the CDR3 is 14 residues. The CDR3 loop reads CASSPASSNTEAFF. In DNA form, the CDR3 reads TGTGCCAGCTCACCAGCGTCTTCGAACACTGAAGCTTTCTTT.

The rearrangement uses TRBV9 and TRBJ1-1; D remains unclear. V lost 4 bases and J lost 2, with 12 bases in between. The CDR3 is 14 amino acids. Germline V CDR1 and CDR2: SGDLS, YYNGEE. CDR3 region: CASSLLIGNTEAFF. CDR3 DNA: TGTGCCAGCAGCCTCCTTATCGGTAACACTGAAGCTTTCTTT.

There are a few counts of this clone. The rearrangement links TRBV5-1 to TRBJ1-2; the D gene is possibly TRBD1 (6 bases). The CDR3 length is 14 residues. CDR1 and CDR2 from the germline V gene are SGHRS and YFSETQ. Deletions cut 1 base from V and 6 bases from J, with 13 bases between. CDR3: CASSLTGPADGYTF. DNA of the CDR3: TGCGCCAGCAGCTTGACAGGGCCGGCGGATGGCTACACCTTC. Full variable domain (missing parts from reference TRBV5-1 and TRBJ1-2): KAGVTQTPRYLIKTRGQQVTLSCSPISGHRSVSWYQQTPGQGLQFLFEYFSETQRNKGNFPGRFSGRQFSNSRSEMNVSTLELGDSALYLCASSLTGPADGYTFGSGTRLTVV.

Comment on this clone: The sample has other DNA sequences that encode this CDR3 too. The chain uses TRBV5-1 and TRBJ1-2; 7 bases agree with TRBD1. J was trimmed by 8 bases and V by 0 bases; bases with no gene match: 7. The CDR3 contains 14 residues. Germline V gives CDR1 SGHRS, CDR2 YFSETQ. DNA for the CDR3: TGCGCCAGCAGCTTGGGCGACAGGGCTGGCGGCTACACCTTC. It encodes CASSLGDRAGGYTF.

DNA of the CDR3: TGTGCCAGTAGTATGGGACAGGGGGATGAAAAACTGTTTTTT. Encoded protein: CASSMGQGDEKLFF. The genes are TRBV19 and TRBJ1-4; 11 nucleotides align to TRBD1. This CDR3 comprises 14 residues. Trimming at V came to 3 bases and at J to 6 bases, leaving 0 bases not matched to a gene. Germline V gives CDR1 LNHDA, CDR2 SQIVND (reference sequence).

This clone was observed a single time. The rearrangement links TRBV7-3 to TRBJ2-1; 10 nucleotides match TRBD2. The CDR3 runs to 17 residues. The J segment lost 6 bases and the V segment lost 5 bases, leaving 13 bases of the junction unmatched. Per germline, CDR1 SGHTA and CDR2 FQGTGA. The CDR3 spells CASSPSLLSGRLNEQFF. In nucleotides, the CDR3 is TGTGCCAGCAGCCCCTCCCTCCTTAGCGGGAGGCTCAATGAGCAGTTCTTC.

This rearrangement joins TRBV4-1 to TRBJ2-5, with a weak D call TRBD1 (6 bases). V was trimmed by 4 bases and J by 7 bases, leaving 25 bases between them. From germline, CDR1 is MGHRA and CDR2 YSYEKL. CDR3 length equals 17 residues. The CDR3 sequence: CASSPQKGQSVLGTQYF. The CDR3 DNA is TGCGCCAGCAGCCCCCAAAAAGGACAGAGTGTATTAGGGACCCAGTACTTC.

The V call is TRBV18, the J call TRBJ2-1; TRBD1 aligns across 7 bases. The germline CDR1 and CDR2 sequences are KGHSH and LQKENI. J was trimmed by 5 bases and V by 4 bases; bases with no gene match: 5. This CDR3 comprises 14 residues. The CDR3 coding sequence is TGTGCCAGCTCACTGGGACAGCACAACAATGAGCAGTTCTTC. It specifies CASSLGQHNNEQFF.